The 22 T cell receptor beta chains below were found in one sample sequenced in a study of human T cells and chemical hapten exposure (dated by TCRdb to the early 2020s). The protocol used for the library was RACE. The instrument was a NextSeq 500. TCRdb reprocessing: public reads trimmed at Q25 with fastp, clones called with MiXCR, in-frame beta chains kept. Identical CDR3 proteins give one entry, which carries the most common genes and DNA. The table for this sample lists roughly 100,000 distinct CDR3 sequences; 8% to 10% of them were counted only once. The ten most abundant clones make up around 3.6% of the sample. The intended sense of this specimen's time point label: pre-sensitization, week 0. The sample's treatment or condition label, in plain terms: therapeutic diphenylcyclopropenone sensitization with weekly scalp DPC. Specimen: whole blood, collected in connection with sensitization to the hapten diphenylcyclopropenone (DPC). These receptors were taken from a woman in her thirties or forties with alopecia areata. Some clones in this sample may be carry-over from other donors' samples.

This clonotype was recorded many times. The rearrangement uses TRBV12-3 or TRBV12-4 and TRBJ1-5, with 7 bases identical to TRBD1. With V trimmed by 1 base and J by 7 bases, 4 bases remained unmatched. CDR3 length equals 14 residues. CDR3 sequence: CASSLGGGEQPQHF. The DNA of the CDR3 is TGTGCCAGCAGTTTAGGAGGGGGCGAGCAGCCCCAGCATTTT.

The chain links TRBV24-1 to TRBJ2-1, with D possibly TRBD1 on 8 matching bases. V lost 3 bases and J 7 bases, leaving 15 bases between the germline ends. The germline V gene encodes CDR1 KGHDR and CDR2 SFDVKD. This CDR3 has 15 amino acids. CDR3 sequence: CATSDQYRGGNEQFF. The DNA for the CDR3 is TGTGCCACCAGTGATCAATACAGGGGGGGGAATGAGCAGTTCTTC.

This clonotype has a count of ten or more. This chain connects TRBV28 to TRBJ1-2; TRBD1 matches 7 bases. The length of the CDR3 is 13 residues. From germline, CDR1 is MDHEN and CDR2 SYDVKM. The V segment lost 6 bases and the J segment 11 bases; nucleotides outside the gene matches: 12. The CDR3 reads CASSYRQGLMYTF. In nucleotides, the CDR3 is TGTGCCAGCAGCTACAGACAGGGACTAATGTACACCTTC.

This clonotype was found a few times. V is TRBV27 and J is TRBJ2-3; D uncertain. The ends were cut back, 5 bases at V and 6 bases at J, with 9 bases in the middle. Per the germline V gene, CDR1 is MNHEY and CDR2 is SMNVEV (reference sequence). This CDR3 has 12 residues. This chain's CDR3 is CASSAQWDTQYF. The DNA for the CDR3 is TGTGCCAGCAGTGCTCAGTGGGATACGCAGTATTTT.

The rearrangement links TRBV7-2 to TRBJ2-7, with TRBD2 identical over 8 bases. Trimming took 6 bases from V and 4 from J; bases not matched to a gene: 14. There are 16 residues in the CDR3. Germline values: CDR1 SGHTA, CDR2 FQGNSA. CDR3 loop: CASSSTGGAMWYEQYF. CDR3 DNA: TGTGCCAGCAGTTCAACCGGGGGGGCCATGTGGTACGAGCAGTACTTC.

The chain recombines TRBV5-1 with TRBJ1-4, with a possible D match to TRBD1 (6 bases). Trimming shortened V by 4 bases and J by 5 bases, and 15 bases separated the two germline ends. Per the germline V gene, CDR1 is SGHRS and CDR2 is YFSETQ. The CDR3 has 15 amino acids. The CDR3 spells CASSRTDSKNEKLFF. CDR3 bases: TGCGCCAGCAGCCGCACGGACAGCAAAAATGAAAAACTGTTTTTT. Drawing the rest from reference TRBV5-1 and TRBJ1-4, the complete variable domain is KAGVTQTPRYLIKTRGQQVTLSCSPISGHRSVSWYQQTPGQGLQFLFEYFSETQRNKGNFPGRFSGRQFSNSRSEMNVSTLELGDSALYLCASSRTDSKNEKLFFGSGTQLSVL.

Many counts were recorded for this clonotype. J is TRBJ1-2 and V is TRBV12-3 or TRBV12-4, with D perhaps TRBD1 (5 bases). V lost 4 bases and J lost 8, with 23 bases in between. This CDR3 has 16 amino acids. The CDR3 spells CASSSSGTPLTKGYTF. Here the CDR3 DNA reads TGTGCCAGCAGTTCCTCCGGGACTCCTTTAACTAAAGGCTACACCTTC.

This clonotype was observed many times. The chain is built from TRBV19 and TRBJ1-5; tentatively, D is TRBD1 (5 bases). V gave up 11 bases and J gave up 0 bases, with 26 bases separating them. Germline V gene data show CDR1 as LNHDA and CDR2 as SQIVND (reference sequence). The CDR3 has 18 amino acids. This chain's CDR3 is CAGAAERGEGNSNQPQHF. The CDR3 DNA sequence: TGTGCCGGCGCCGCAGAGAGGGGCGAGGGGAATAGCAATCAGCCCCAGCATTTT.

The chain links TRBV6-6 to TRBJ1-5; D unclear. V was shortened by 2 bases and J by 5 bases, with 13 bases between the two germline ends. Germline assignment: CDR1 MNHNY and CDR2 SVGAGI (reference sequence). The CDR3 consists of 15 residues. The DNA of the CDR3 is TGTGCCAGCAGTTACATCGGGGAAAGGTATCAGCCCCAGCATTTT. This sequence encodes CASSYIGERYQPQHF.

V usage is TRBV20-1 and J usage is TRBJ1-1; no definite D call. V dropped 3 bases and J dropped 3 bases, with 5 bases sitting between them. The germline V gene has CDR1 DFQATT and CDR2 SNEGSKA (reference sequence). This CDR3 has 11 amino acids. The CDR3 DNA reads TGCAGTGCTAGTGGGGACACTGAAGCTTTCTTT. This translates into CSASGDTEAFF.

This chain joins TRBV27 and TRBJ1-5; 7 bases align to TRBD1. Germline CDR1 is MNHEY and CDR2 is SMNVEV (reference sequence). Trimming removed 6 bases from V and 7 bases from J; junction bases left unmatched: 9. The CDR3 runs to 14 residues. The CDR3 loop is CASRGTAVPQPQHF. The CDR3 DNA reads TGTGCCAGCAGAGGGACAGCCGTTCCGCAGCCCCAGCATTTT.

This clonotype came up many times. This chain links TRBV9 with TRBJ1-5, with D unclear. CDR1 is SGDLS, CDR2 YYNGEE, per germline. The CDR3 is 15 amino acids. Trimming cost V 4 bases and J 0 bases, with 11 bases left between them. The CDR3 loop reads CASSPSGSSNQPQHF. In DNA form, the CDR3 reads TGTGCCAGCAGCCCGTCCGGAAGTAGCAATCAGCCCCAGCATTTT.

The chain carries TRBV12-3 or TRBV12-4 and TRBJ2-6, with D unresolved. Trimming pared 8 bases from V and 0 bases from J, leaving 8 bases between. The CDR3 extends over 14 amino acids. CDR3 amino acids: CASGLHSGANVLTF. The DNA for the CDR3 is TGTGCCAGCGGGTTACACTCTGGGGCCAACGTCCTGACTTTC.

This clonotype was recorded at least ten times. This sequence joins TRBV12-3 or TRBV12-4 and TRBJ2-4, with 12 positions matching TRBD2. The CDR3 consists of 15 residues. The J segment lost 0 bases and the V segment lost 6 bases, leaving 0 bases of the junction unmatched. CDR3 region: CASRTSGGAKNIQYF. The CDR3 DNA is TGTGCCAGCAGGACTAGCGGGGGAGCCAAAAACATTCAGTACTTC.

This clonotype was picked up many times. The chain employs TRBV6-2 or TRBV6-3 and TRBJ2-3, with D possibly being TRBD2 (6 bases). Trimming removed 5 bases at V and 9 bases at J, with 12 bases between. CDR1 and CDR2 from the germline V gene are MNHEY and SVGEGT. The CDR3 loop spans 12 amino acids. CDR3 protein: CASSRDSLTQYF. DNA of the CDR3: TGTGCCAGCAGTCGGGACTCCCTCACGCAGTATTTT.

The rearrangement links TRBV28 to TRBJ1-2; D unresolved. Germline CDR1 and CDR2: MDHEN and SYDVKM. CDR3 length: 14 amino acids. V lost 5 bases, J lost 4 bases, and 14 bases lay in between. The CDR3 loop is CASSLLGSAYGYTF. As DNA, the CDR3 is TGTGCCAGCAGTCTGCTGGGCAGTGCCTATGGCTACACCTTC.

The chain employs TRBV15 and TRBJ1-1; D possibly corresponds to TRBD1 (5 bases). Germline loops: CDR1 LNHNV, CDR2 YYDKDF (reference sequence). This CDR3 has 16 residues. Between the trimmed V and J ends, which lost 3 bases and 5 bases, there was a span of 19 bases. CDR3: CATSRDIWGRRTEAFF. The DNA of the CDR3 is TGTGCCACCAGCAGGGATATATGGGGGAGGCGGACTGAAGCTTTCTTT.

This clonotype was seen at least ten times. The chain links TRBV11-2 to TRBJ2-2; 7 bases align to TRBD1. This CDR3 region has 14 residues. Trimming at V came to 3 bases and at J to 4 bases, leaving 2 bases not matched to a gene. From germline, CDR1 is SGHAT and CDR2 FQNNGV. In DNA, the CDR3 is TGTGCCAGCAGCTTTTCAGGGGGCACCGGGGAGCTGTTTTTT. Its protein is CASSFSGGTGELFF.

This clonotype appeared many times. The chain links TRBV27 to TRBJ1-2; TRBD1 might be the D (6 bases). The CDR3 is 15 amino acids. V was clipped by 3 bases and J by 1 base, with 12 bases between them. Germline CDR1 is MNHEY and CDR2 is SMNVEV (reference sequence). The CDR3: CASSFRQDYNYGYTF. Here the CDR3 DNA reads TGTGCCAGCAGTTTTCGACAGGACTATAACTATGGCTACACCTTC.

This clonotype was detected once. The rearrangement joins TRBV6-1 to TRBJ2-5; D unclear. The CDR3 has 15 residues. The V and J ends lost 1 base and 2 bases respectively, with 11 bases between them. Germline V lookup: CDR1 MNHNS, CDR2 SASEGT. For the CDR3, the DNA is TGTGCCAGCAGTGAAGGGCCCCAGATACAAGAGACCCAGTACTTC. Encoded protein: CASSEGPQIQETQYF.

There are many counts of this clonotype. The CDR3 loop reads CASSLGLAGGPFDEQFF. DNA for the CDR3: TGTGCCAGCAGCTTAGGACTAGCGGGGGGTCCCTTCGATGAGCAGTTCTTC. The V gene is TRBV11-2, the J gene TRBJ2-1, with TRBD2 identical over 13 bases. This CDR3 has 17 residues. Germline lookup yields CDR1 SGHAT and CDR2 FQNNGV. The trim removed 1 base at V and 8 bases at J, leaving 8 bases unmatched.

V usage is TRBV2 and J usage is TRBJ2-5, with D perhaps given as TRBD1 or TRBD2 (5 bases each). CDR3 length equals 14 residues. Germline lookup yields CDR1 SNHLY and CDR2 FYNNEI. The V gene lost 8 bases and the J gene lost 2 bases, with 15 bases spanning the gap. In DNA form, the CDR3 reads TGTGCCAGCGGCTCGGGACCGTTACAAGAGACCCAGTACTTC. It encodes CASGSGPLQETQYF.